The sample holds one count of the clone carrying this TCR beta chain. Its antigen is unidentified. TCRdb's table, derived via immunoSEQ multiplex PCR, lists solely in-frame clones and lacks some. The sample includes about 72,000 clones, about 93% seen only once; the top ten take 5.9%. These data come from a study of OX40 agonist ivuxolimab in advanced cancers. Across the whole study: Ivuxolimab, an agonist antibody against OX40 (CD134), was given to patients. Points from the study as a whole: Compared with CD4+, CD8+ T cells on average had more expanded clones. Which antigen the expanded peripheral T cells recognized is unknown.

Prior autoimmune disease or systemic immunosuppression barred patients. The source is an adult with an advanced solid tumor such as melanoma, head and neck, liver or kidney cancer. Here the sequenced sample was CD4+ or CD8+ T cells sorted from blood, taken in a trial of the OX40 agonist ivuxolimab.

The DNA for the CDR3 is TGTGCCAGCAGCTTAGATGGGGGGCGACAGCCCCAGCATTTT. This translates into CASSLDGGRQPQHF. The chain uses TRBV7-6 and TRBJ1-5, with D tentatively TRBD1 (6 bases). CDR1 and CDR2 (germline): SGHVS, FNYEAQ. V dropped 1 base and J dropped 7 bases, with 11 bases sitting between them. CDR3 size: 14 residues. Combining the CDR3 with reference TRBV7-6 and TRBJ1-5 gives the whole variable domain GAGVSQSPRYKVTKRGQDVALRCDPISGHVSLYWYRQALGQGPEFLTYFNYEAQQDKSGLPNDRFSAERPEGSISTLTIQRTEQRDSAMYRCASSLDGGRQPQHFGDGTRLSIL.